This record concerns one T cell receptor beta chain sequence. Its antigen is still unknown. Libraries were prepared by immunoSEQ multiplex PCR; TCRdb keeps only in-frame clonotypes and omits some of them. The sample lists about 160,000 clones, 90% occurring once. Germline V CDR1 and CDR2: MNHNS, SASEGT. This CDR3 spans 17 amino acids. The trim removed 3 bases at V and 2 bases at J, leaving 9 bases unmatched. This record belongs to a study of T cell responses to AZD1222 COVID-19 vaccine. Notes on the study in general: Spike was spanned by vaccine-associated CD4 TCRs, which were dominant at 160-218 and 743-854. The study found Spike-specific TCR breadth and depth rose after two AZD1222 doses. Clonal diversity was possibly underestimated, and white British individuals and females predominated among donors.

This rearrangement joins TRBV6-1 to TRBJ1-4; TRBD1 agrees at 7 bases. Here the sequenced sample was peripheral blood, taken 28 days after the second AZD1222 dose. The sequence came from an adult who received the AZD1222 COVID-19 vaccine. The CDR3 DNA sequence: TGTGCCAGCAGTGACCACAGGGGAGAGGGCACTAATGAAAAACTGTTTTTT. Translation: CASSDHRGEGTNEKLFF.